The TCR beta chain described here comes from a study of glioma-infiltrating T cells. Overall study context: Dexamethasone exposure before glioma surgery was limited to six or fewer days. Notes on the study in general: Signature shared blood CDR3 motifs were enriched in low-divergence and depleted in high-divergence patients.

TCR alpha and beta CDR3 regions were amplified from RNA using iRepertoire nested multiplex PCR. TCRdb re-called the multiplex PCR reads through MiXCR, storing one row per CDR3 protein. In the table there are 300,000 to 450,000 distinct CDR3 sequences, roughly two fifths of which are singletons. As regards this clonotype: Its specificity is unknown. A junction end diverges from the germline sequence, so it may reflect a read error.

The V gene's germline CDR1 is DFQATT and CDR2 SNEGSKA (reference sequence). The CDR3 totals 12 residues. This clonotype originated in a human donor with low-grade glioma or glioblastoma, undergoing nonglioma brain surgery, or in good health (not recorded which). V gene TRBV20-1 combines with J gene TRBJ2-7, with no clear D. The sample taken for sequencing was glioma tissue, nonneoplastic brain tissue, or PBMCs (not recorded which). The CDR3 loop reads CNAPPPPYEQYF. For the CDR3, the DNA is TGCAATGCTCCCCCCCCCCCCTACGAGCAGTACTTC.